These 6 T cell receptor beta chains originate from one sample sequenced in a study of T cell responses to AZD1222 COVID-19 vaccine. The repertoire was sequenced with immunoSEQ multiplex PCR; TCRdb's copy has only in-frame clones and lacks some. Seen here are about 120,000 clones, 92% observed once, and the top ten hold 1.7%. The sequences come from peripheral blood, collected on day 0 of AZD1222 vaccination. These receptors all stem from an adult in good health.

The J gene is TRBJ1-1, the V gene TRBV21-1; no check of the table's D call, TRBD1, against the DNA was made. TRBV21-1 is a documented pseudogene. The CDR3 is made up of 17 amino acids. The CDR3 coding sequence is TGTGCCAGCAGCCTAAGGACAGACCCCGTTGGCAACACTGAAGCTTTCTTT. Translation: CASSLRTDPVGNTEAFF.

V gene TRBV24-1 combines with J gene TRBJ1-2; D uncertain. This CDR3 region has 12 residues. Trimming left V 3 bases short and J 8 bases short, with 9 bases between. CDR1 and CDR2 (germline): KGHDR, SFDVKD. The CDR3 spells CATSDRRGGYTF. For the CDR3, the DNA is TGTGCCACCAGTGATAGGCGTGGCGGCTACACCTTC.

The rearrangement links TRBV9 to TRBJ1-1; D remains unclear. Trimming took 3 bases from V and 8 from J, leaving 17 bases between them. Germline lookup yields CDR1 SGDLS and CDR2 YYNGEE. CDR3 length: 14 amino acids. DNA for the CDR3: TGTGCCAGCAGCGCCCTGGTCCGAACGGGGGAAGCTTTCTTT. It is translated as CASSALVRTGEAFF.

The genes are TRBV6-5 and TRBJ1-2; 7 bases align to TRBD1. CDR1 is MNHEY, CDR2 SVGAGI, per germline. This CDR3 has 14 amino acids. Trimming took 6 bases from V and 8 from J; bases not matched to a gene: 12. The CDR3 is CASSTGAGVRGYTF. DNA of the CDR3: TGTGCCAGCAGCACAGGGGCGGGAGTAAGGGGCTACACCTTC.

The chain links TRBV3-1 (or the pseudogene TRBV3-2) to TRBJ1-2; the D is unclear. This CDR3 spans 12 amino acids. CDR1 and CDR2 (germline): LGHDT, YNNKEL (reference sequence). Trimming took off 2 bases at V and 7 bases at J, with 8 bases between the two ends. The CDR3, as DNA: TGTGCCAGCAGCCAATCTAACACTGGCTACACCTTC. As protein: CASSQSNTGYTF.

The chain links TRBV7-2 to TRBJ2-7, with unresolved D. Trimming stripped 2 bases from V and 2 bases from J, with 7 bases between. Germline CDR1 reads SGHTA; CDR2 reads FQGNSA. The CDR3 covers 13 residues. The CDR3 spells CASSLNGAYEQYV. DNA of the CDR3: TGTGCCAGCAGCTTAAATGGGGCCTACGAGCAGTACGTC.